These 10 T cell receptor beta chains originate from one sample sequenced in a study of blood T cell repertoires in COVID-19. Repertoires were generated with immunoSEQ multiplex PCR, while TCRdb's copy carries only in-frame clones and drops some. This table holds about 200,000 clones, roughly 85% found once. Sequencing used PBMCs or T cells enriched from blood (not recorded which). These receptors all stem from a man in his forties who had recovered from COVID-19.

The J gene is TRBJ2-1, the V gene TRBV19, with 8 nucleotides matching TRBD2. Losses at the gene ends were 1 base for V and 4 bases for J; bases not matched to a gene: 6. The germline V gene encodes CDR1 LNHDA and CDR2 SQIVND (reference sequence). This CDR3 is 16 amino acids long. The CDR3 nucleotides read TGTGCCAGTAGTATAGGTCCGGGACTAGGATACAATGAGCAGTTCTTC. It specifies CASSIGPGLGYNEQFF.

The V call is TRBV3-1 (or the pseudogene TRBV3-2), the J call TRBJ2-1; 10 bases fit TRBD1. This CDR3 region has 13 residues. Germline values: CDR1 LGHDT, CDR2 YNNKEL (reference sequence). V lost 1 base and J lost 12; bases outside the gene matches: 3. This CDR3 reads CASSQGTGGVQFF. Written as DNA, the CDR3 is TGTGCCAGCAGCCAAGGGACAGGGGGTGTGCAGTTCTTC.

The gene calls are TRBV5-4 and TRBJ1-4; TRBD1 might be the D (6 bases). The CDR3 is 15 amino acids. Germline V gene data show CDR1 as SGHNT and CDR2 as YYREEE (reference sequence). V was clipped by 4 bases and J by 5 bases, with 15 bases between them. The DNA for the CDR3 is TGTGCCAGCAGCCAAAAAACAGGGATGAATGAAAAACTGTTTTTT. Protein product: CASSQKTGMNEKLFF.

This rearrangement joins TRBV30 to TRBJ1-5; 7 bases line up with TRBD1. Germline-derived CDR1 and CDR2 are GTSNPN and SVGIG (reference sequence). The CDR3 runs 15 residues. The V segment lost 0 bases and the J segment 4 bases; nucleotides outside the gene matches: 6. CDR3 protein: CAWSVRGTVNQPQHF. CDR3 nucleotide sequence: TGTGCCTGGAGTGTACGGGGGACAGTTAATCAGCCCCAGCATTTT.

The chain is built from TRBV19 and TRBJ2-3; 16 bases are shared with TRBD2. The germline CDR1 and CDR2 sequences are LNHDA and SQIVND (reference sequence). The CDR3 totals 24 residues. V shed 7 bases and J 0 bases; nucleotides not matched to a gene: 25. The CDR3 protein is CASTRGRGLGLAGGPQGSTDTQYF. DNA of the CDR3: TGTGCCAGTACTAGGGGAAGAGGTTTGGGACTAGCGGGAGGGCCACAAGGCAGCACAGATACGCAGTATTTT. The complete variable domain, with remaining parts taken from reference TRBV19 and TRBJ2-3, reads DGGITQSPKYLFRKEGQNVTLSCEQNLNHDAMYWYRQDPGQGLRLIYYSQIVNDFQKGDIAEGYSVSREKKESFPLTVTSAQKNPTAFYLCASTRGRGLGLAGGPQGSTDTQYFGPGTRLTVL.

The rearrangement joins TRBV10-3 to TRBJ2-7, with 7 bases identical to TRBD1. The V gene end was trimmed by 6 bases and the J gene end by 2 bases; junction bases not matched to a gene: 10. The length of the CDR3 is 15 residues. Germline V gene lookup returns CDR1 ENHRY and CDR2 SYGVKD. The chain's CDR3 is CAISPSRDRTYEQYF. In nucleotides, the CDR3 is TGTGCCATCAGCCCTTCACGGGACAGAACCTACGAGCAGTACTTC.

The CDR3 is CASSLNRDTFMDEQYF. The CDR3 coding sequence is TGTGCCAGCTCACTTAACAGGGACACCTTCATGGACGAGCAGTACTTC. The rearrangement links TRBV18 to TRBJ2-7; possibly TRBD1 for D (6 bases). Trimming removed 4 bases at V and 5 bases at J, with 21 bases between. CDR3 length: 16 amino acids. Germline V gene lookup returns CDR1 KGHSH and CDR2 LQKENI.

In DNA form, the CDR3 reads TGTGCCTGGACAGCGGGAGGGGTCAATGAGCAGTTCTTC. Protein product: CAWTAGGVNEQFF. The chain employs TRBV30 and TRBJ2-1; 10 bases are a match to TRBD2. V lost 4 bases to trimming and J lost 6 bases; unmatched junction nucleotides: 3. Germline V gene data show CDR1 as GTSNPN and CDR2 as SVGIG (reference sequence). This CDR3 region has 13 residues. Using reference TRBV30 and TRBJ2-1 for the parts outside the CDR3, the full variable domain is SQTIHQWPATLVQPVGSPLSLECTVEGTSNPNLYWYRQAAGRGLQLLFYSVGIGQISSEVPQNLSASRPQDRQFILSSKKLLLSDSGFYLCAWTAGGVNEQFFGPGTRLTVL.

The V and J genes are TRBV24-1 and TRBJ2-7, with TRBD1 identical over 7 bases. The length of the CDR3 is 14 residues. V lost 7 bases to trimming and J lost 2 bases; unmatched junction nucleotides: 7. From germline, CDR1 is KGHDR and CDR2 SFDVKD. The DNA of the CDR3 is TGTGCCACCAGGTTAGACAGGGAGCCCTACGAGCAGTACTTC. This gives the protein CATRLDREPYEQYF.

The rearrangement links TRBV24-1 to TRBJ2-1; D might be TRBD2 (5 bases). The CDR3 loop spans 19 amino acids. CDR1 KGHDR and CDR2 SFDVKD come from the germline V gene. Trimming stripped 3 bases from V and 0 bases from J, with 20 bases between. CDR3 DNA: TGTGCCACCAGTGATCCTACTGGCCGCAGTGGGAGCTCCTACAATGAGCAGTTCTTC. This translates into CATSDPTGRSGSSYNEQFF.